This T cell receptor beta chain emerged from a study of T cell responses to AZD1222 COVID-19 vaccine. Clones were read by immunoSEQ multiplex PCR, and TCRdb kept only the in-frame ones, dropping some. The profile shows fewer than 90,000 clones, roughly 86% of them singletons. From germline, CDR1 is MDHEN and CDR2 SYDVKM. After removal of 8 bases from V and 8 bases from J, the junction contained 1 base not matched to a gene. The CDR3 spans 12 residues. For this clone: Its specificity is not known.

Points from the study as a whole: The sample set comprised mostly white British donors with more females, and clonal diversity was possibly underestimated. Receipt of two AZD1222 doses was followed by a rise in Spike-specific TCR breadth and depth.

J is TRBJ1-4 and V is TRBV28; 11 nucleotides line up with TRBD1. Material: peripheral blood, obtained 28 days after the second AZD1222 dose. The sequence was obtained from an adult who received the AZD1222 COVID-19 vaccine. CDR3 residues: CASRDRGEKLFF. The CDR3 DNA reads as TGTGCCAGCCGGGACAGGGGGGAAAAACTGTTTTTT.